The present T cell receptor (beta chain) was sequenced within a study of blood T cell repertoires in COVID-19. Study at large: T cells, B-cell-depleted T cells, or PBMCs provided the cDNA or gDNA that served as material.

CDR3 length equals 14 residues. Per the germline V gene, CDR1 is SEHNR and CDR2 is FQNEAQ (reference sequence). Germline trimming cut 4 bases from V and 7 bases from J; bases unmatched to any gene: 4. Using immunoSEQ multiplex PCR, the repertoire was profiled, and TCRdb retains in-frame clones only, with some absent. The sample yields 340,000 or so clones, more than 70% seen once. The specimen sequenced was peripheral blood. The chain has TRBV7-9 and TRBJ1-6; 7 nucleotides line up with TRBD1. The clonotype originates from a man between 25 and 39 years old with active or convalescent COVID-19. The CDR3 sequence: CASSSGTANSPLHF. In DNA, the CDR3 is TGTGCCAGCAGCTCTGGGACAGCAAATTCACCCCTCCACTTT.